This T cell receptor beta chain was sequenced for a study of blood T cell repertoires in COVID-19. Study background: The cDNA or gDNA used as material had been derived from T cells, B-cell-depleted T cells, or PBMCs.

Of note for this clone: One junction end does not reproduce the germline sequence, and a read error may be involved.

Data came from immunoSEQ multiplex PCR; TCRdb stores just in-frame clones and leaves some out. The data contain 25,000 to 30,000 clones, roughly 79% of them singletons. The CDR3 runs to 13 residues. CDR1 and CDR2 from the germline V gene are SGHDT and YYEEEE. V is TRBV5-6 and J is TRBJ1-1, with a weak D call TRBD1 (6 bases). Sample: peripheral blood. The sequence was obtained from a man between 65 and 85 years old with acute or convalescent COVID-19. This CDR3 is CASSLTGNNEAFF. The CDR3 coding sequence is TGTGCCAGCAGCCTCACAGGGAACAATGAAGCTTTCTTT. The variable domain in full, with the rest retrieved from reference TRBV5-6 and TRBJ1-1, is DAGVTQSPTHLIKTRGQQVTLRCSPKSGHDTVSWYQQALGQGPQFIFQYYEEEERQRGNFPDRFSGHQFPNYSSELNVNALLLGDSALYLCASSLTGNNEAFFGQGTRLTVV.